A selection of T cell receptor beta chains follows, all from one sample in a study of radiotherapy plus CTLA-4 blockade in lung cancer. TCRdb's copy holds only in-frame clones and misses some; the assay was immunoSEQ multiplex PCR. This table has 30,000 to 50,000 clones, nearly 80% appearing once. The sample in question was peripheral blood, obtained from a patient treated with radiotherapy plus ipilimumab. The origin of the receptors is a human donor with non-small cell lung cancer that progressed on radiotherapy plus ipilimumab. The CDR3 runs from the conserved cysteine through the conserved F or W. D genes are given only for firm matches. Clone sizes are given selectively: once, few, many, or a class where the clone is expanded.

j_call: TRBJ2-2
v_call: TRBV6-5
d_call: NA
cdr3_length: 12
clone_size: NA
cdr3_aa: CASSDRTGELFF
cdr3_nt: TGTGCCAGCAGTGACAGAACCGGGGAGCTGTTTTTT

j_call: TRBJ1-5
v_call: TRBV18
d_call: TRBD1
cdr3_length: 18
clone_size: NA
cdr3_aa: CASSERDRGPYSNQPQHF
cdr3_nt: TGTGCCAGCTCAGAACGGGACAGGGGCCCTTATAGCAATCAGCCCCAGCATTTT

j_call: TRBJ1-2
v_call: TRBV9
d_call: TRBD1
cdr3_length: 15
clone_size: NA
cdr3_aa: CASSVEQQGFGGYTF
cdr3_nt: TGTGCCAGCAGCGTAGAGCAACAGGGGTTTGGCGGCTACACCTTC

j_call: TRBJ2-1
v_call: TRBV12-5
d_call: NA
cdr3_length: 13
clone_size: few
cdr3_aa: CASGLVGGNEQFF
cdr3_nt: TGTGCTAGTGGTTTGGTAGGGGGCAATGAGCAGTTCTTC

j_call: TRBJ2-7
v_call: TRBV19
d_call: NA
cdr3_length: 15
clone_size: NA
cdr3_aa: CASSIQARGDYEQYF
cdr3_nt: TGTGCCAGTAGTATTCAGGCCAGGGGAGACTACGAGCAGTACTTC

j_call: TRBJ1-2
v_call: TRBV7-2
d_call: NA
cdr3_length: 13
clone_size: NA
cdr3_aa: CASSLAGSYGYTF
cdr3_nt: TGTGCCAGCAGCTTAGCTGGGAGCTATGGCTACACCTTC

j_call: TRBJ1-1
v_call: TRBV9
d_call: TRBD1
cdr3_length: 16
clone_size: NA
cdr3_aa: CASSVVSRGRNTEAFF
cdr3_nt: TGTGCCAGCAGCGTAGTTTCGAGGGGGCGGAACACTGAAGCTTTCTTT

j_call: TRBJ2-3
v_call: TRBV5-4
d_call: NA
cdr3_length: 13
clone_size: NA
cdr3_aa: CASSLFHTDTQYF
cdr3_nt: TGTGCCAGCAGCTTGTTCCACACAGATACGCAGTATTTT

j_call: TRBJ1-1
v_call: TRBV19
d_call: NA
cdr3_length: 13
clone_size: NA
cdr3_aa: CASSINRVTEAFF
cdr3_nt: TGTGCCAGTAGTATTAACAGGGTCACTGAAGCTTTCTTT

j_call: TRBJ1-2
v_call: TRBV11-2
d_call: TRBD1
cdr3_length: 15
clone_size: NA
cdr3_aa: CASSLRQGWRYGYTF
cdr3_nt: TGTGCCAGCAGTCTGAGACAGGGGTGGAGGTATGGCTACACCTTC

j_call: TRBJ1-5
v_call: TRBV4-3
d_call: TRBD1
cdr3_length: 17
clone_size: few
cdr3_aa: CASSQDLETGWNQPQHF
cdr3_nt: TGCGCCAGCAGCCAAGATCTCGAGACAGGGTGGAATCAGCCCCAGCATTTT

j_call: TRBJ1-1
v_call: TRBV5-5
d_call: NA
cdr3_length: 16
clone_size: NA
cdr3_aa: CASSLSYRARGTEAFF
cdr3_nt: TGTGCCAGCAGCTTGTCTTACAGGGCGAGGGGCACTGAAGCTTTCTTT

j_call: TRBJ1-3
v_call: TRBV6-1
d_call: TRBD1
cdr3_length: 14
clone_size: few
cdr3_aa: CGTGTGISGNTIYF
cdr3_nt: TGTGGAACCGGGACAGGGATCTCTGGAAACACCATATATTTT

j_call: TRBJ1-4
v_call: TRBV25-1
d_call: NA
cdr3_length: 12
clone_size: NA
cdr3_aa: CASSLSNEKLFF
cdr3_nt: TGTGCCAGCAGTCTCTCTAATGAAAAACTGTTTTTT

j_call: TRBJ1-2
v_call: TRBV7-9
d_call: NA
cdr3_length: 16
clone_size: NA
cdr3_aa: CASSLSRVSGEGGYTF
cdr3_nt: TGTGCCAGCAGCTTAAGTCGTGTTTCGGGGGAAGGGGGCTACACCTTC

j_call: TRBJ2-5
v_call: TRBV19
d_call: NA
cdr3_length: 16
clone_size: NA
cdr3_aa: CASSMTSGHSEETQYF
cdr3_nt: TGTGCCAGTAGTATGACTTCGGGCCATAGCGAGGAGACCCAGTACTTC

j_call: TRBJ1-1
v_call: TRBV5-1
d_call: NA
cdr3_length: 14
clone_size: NA
cdr3_aa: CASSFSGMNTEAFF
cdr3_nt: TGCGCCAGCAGCTTTTCGGGGATGAACACTGAAGCTTTCTTT

j_call: TRBJ2-6
v_call: TRBV4-3
d_call: NA
cdr3_length: 17
clone_size: few
cdr3_aa: CASSLEAGTTGANVLTF
cdr3_nt: TGCGCCAGCAGCCTTGAGGCAGGGACAACTGGGGCCAACGTCCTGACTTTC

j_call: TRBJ1-2
v_call: TRBV7-2
d_call: NA
cdr3_length: 16
clone_size: NA
cdr3_aa: CASSLRAGDLGYGYTF
cdr3_nt: TGTGCCAGCAGCTTACGGGCCGGGGACTTAGGCTATGGCTACACCTTC

j_call: TRBJ2-1
v_call: TRBV7-3
d_call: TRBD2
cdr3_length: 13
clone_size: NA
cdr3_aa: CASSFGLASEQFF
cdr3_nt: TGTGCCAGCAGCTTCGGACTAGCCAGTGAGCAGTTCTTC

j_call: TRBJ2-3
v_call: TRBV7-2
d_call: TRBD2
cdr3_length: 15
clone_size: few
cdr3_aa: CASSPLAGSTDTQYF
cdr3_nt: TGTGCCAGCAGCCCTCTAGCGGGGAGCACAGATACGCAGTATTTT

j_call: TRBJ1-1
v_call: TRBV6-6
d_call: NA
cdr3_length: 15
clone_size: few
cdr3_aa: CASSYPPGWNTEAFF
cdr3_nt: TGTGCCAGCAGTTACCCCCCGGGGTGGAACACTGAAGCTTTCTTT

j_call: TRBJ1-1
v_call: TRBV4-1
d_call: NA
cdr3_length: 18
clone_size: NA
cdr3_aa: CASRAQTSGPAGNTEAFF
cdr3_nt: TGCGCCAGCAGGGCCCAAACCTCTGGGCCAGCCGGGAACACTGAAGCTTTCTTT

j_call: TRBJ1-1
v_call: TRBV19
d_call: TRBD1
cdr3_length: 16
clone_size: few
cdr3_aa: CASSIQFGQVGTEAFF
cdr3_nt: TGTGCCAGTAGTATACAATTCGGACAGGTAGGCACTGAAGCTTTCTTT

j_call: TRBJ2-1
v_call: TRBV5-6
d_call: NA
cdr3_length: 15
clone_size: NA
cdr3_aa: CASSPQGRRGDEQFF
cdr3_nt: TGTGCCAGCAGCCCGCAGGGTAGGCGGGGTGATGAGCAGTTCTTC

j_call: TRBJ1-1
v_call: TRBV28
d_call: NA
cdr3_length: 14
clone_size: NA
cdr3_aa: CASRPQVLGTEAFF
cdr3_nt: TGTGCCAGCAGACCCCAGGTTCTGGGCACTGAAGCTTTCTTT

j_call: TRBJ2-2
v_call: TRBV5-1
d_call: TRBD1
cdr3_length: 17
clone_size: NA
cdr3_aa: CASRAARTGGETGELFF
cdr3_nt: TGCGCCAGCAGGGCAGCACGGACAGGGGGAGAAACCGGGGAGCTGTTTTTT

j_call: TRBJ2-3
v_call: TRBV5-4
d_call: TRBD1
cdr3_length: 15
clone_size: once
cdr3_aa: CASSLRQGVTDTQYF
cdr3_nt: TGTGCCAGCAGCTTGAGGCAGGGGGTCACAGATACGCAGTATTTT

j_call: TRBJ1-2
v_call: TRBV10-3
d_call: NA
cdr3_length: 14
clone_size: NA
cdr3_aa: CAISELNSNYGYTF
cdr3_nt: TGTGCCATCAGTGAGTTAAACTCCAACTATGGCTACACCTTC

j_call: TRBJ1-1
v_call: TRBV19
d_call: TRBD1
cdr3_length: 16
clone_size: once
cdr3_aa: CASMETGGSLGTEAFF
cdr3_nt: TGTGCCAGTATGGAGACAGGGGGCTCGCTGGGCACTGAAGCTTTCTTT

j_call: TRBJ2-7
v_call: TRBV5-1
d_call: NA
cdr3_length: 15
clone_size: once
cdr3_aa: CASTRGSGESYEQYF
cdr3_nt: TGCGCCAGCACCCGGGGGAGCGGCGAAAGCTACGAGCAGTACTTC

j_call: TRBJ1-2
v_call: TRBV6-1
d_call: NA
cdr3_length: 13
clone_size: many
cdr3_aa: CASSSWTVYGYTF
cdr3_nt: TGTGCCAGCAGTTCTTGGACAGTCTATGGCTACACCTTC

j_call: TRBJ1-5
v_call: TRBV29-1
d_call: NA
cdr3_length: 13
clone_size: NA
cdr3_aa: CSVGGGSNQPQHF
cdr3_nt: TGCAGCGTTGGGGGGGGGAGCAATCAGCCCCAGCATTTT

j_call: TRBJ2-7
v_call: TRBV18
d_call: TRBD1
cdr3_length: 15
clone_size: few
cdr3_aa: CASSPGTGSTYEQYF
cdr3_nt: TGTGCCAGCTCACCGGGGACAGGGAGCACCTACGAGCAGTACTTC

j_call: TRBJ2-3
v_call: TRBV2
d_call: NA
cdr3_length: 14
clone_size: once
cdr3_aa: CAQQGDGGPDTQYF
cdr3_nt: TGTGCCCAGCAAGGGGATGGGGGCCCAGATACGCAGTATTTT

j_call: TRBJ2-5
v_call: TRBV4-3
d_call: TRBD2
cdr3_length: 16
clone_size: NA
cdr3_aa: CASSQRASGGMETQYF
cdr3_nt: TGCGCCAGCAGCCAAAGGGCTAGCGGGGGGATGGAGACCCAGTACTTC

j_call: TRBJ1-2
v_call: TRBV7-8
d_call: NA
cdr3_length: 14
clone_size: NA
cdr3_aa: CASSLSPSGYGYTF
cdr3_nt: TGTGCCAGCAGCTTATCGCCCAGTGGCTATGGCTACACCTTC

j_call: TRBJ2-1
v_call: TRBV7-9
d_call: TRBD2
cdr3_length: 18
clone_size: NA
cdr3_aa: CASSFQTLLRGVDNEQFF
cdr3_nt: TGTGCCAGCAGCTTTCAGACCCTTCTACGGGGGGTGGACAATGAGCAGTTCTTC

j_call: TRBJ1-6
v_call: TRBV2
d_call: NA
cdr3_length: 13
clone_size: NA
cdr3_aa: CASSFQGNSPLHF
cdr3_nt: TGTGCCAGCAGCTTTCAGGGAAATTCACCCCTCCACTTT

j_call: TRBJ2-7
v_call: TRBV5-1
d_call: TRBD2
cdr3_length: 14
clone_size: NA
cdr3_aa: CASSPLTGGEEQYF
cdr3_nt: TGCGCCAGCAGCCCCTTAACGGGGGGGGAGGAGCAGTACTTC

j_call: TRBJ2-2
v_call: TRBV6-1
d_call: TRBD1
cdr3_length: 15
clone_size: NA
cdr3_aa: CASRGDRGPSGELFF
cdr3_nt: TGTGCCAGCAGGGGAGACAGGGGGCCTAGCGGGGAGCTGTTTTTT

j_call: TRBJ2-7
v_call: TRBV4-1
d_call: TRBD2
cdr3_length: 16
clone_size: NA
cdr3_aa: CASSRPGTREFYEQYF
cdr3_nt: TGCGCCAGCAGTAGACCTGGGACTAGAGAGTTCTACGAGCAGTACTTC

j_call: TRBJ1-1
v_call: TRBV12-5
d_call: NA
cdr3_length: 16
clone_size: NA
cdr3_aa: CASGLVVVRPGTEAFF
cdr3_nt: TGTGCTAGTGGTTTGGTCGTTGTCAGGCCTGGCACTGAAGCTTTCTTT

j_call: TRBJ2-5
v_call: TRBV11-2
d_call: NA
cdr3_length: 17
clone_size: NA
cdr3_aa: CASSLDLYWGGGETQYF
cdr3_nt: TGTGCCAGCAGCTTAGATCTTTATTGGGGGGGCGGGGAGACCCAGTACTTC

j_call: TRBJ2-2
v_call: TRBV6-5
d_call: TRBD1
cdr3_length: 15
clone_size: NA
cdr3_aa: CASTNRDRVTGELFF
cdr3_nt: TGTGCCAGCACCAACCGGGACAGGGTCACCGGGGAGCTGTTTTTT

j_call: TRBJ2-5
v_call: TRBV18
d_call: NA
cdr3_length: 15
clone_size: NA
cdr3_aa: CASSPPTGGAQTQYF
cdr3_nt: TGTGCCAGCTCACCACCGACGGGGGGCGCGCAGACCCAGTACTTC

j_call: TRBJ2-3
v_call: TRBV6-6
d_call: NA
cdr3_length: 15
clone_size: NA
cdr3_aa: CASSSTGMVGDTQYF
cdr3_nt: TGTGCCAGCAGTTCTACAGGGATGGTTGGAGATACGCAGTATTTT

j_call: TRBJ1-2
v_call: TRBV6-5
d_call: NA
cdr3_length: 14
clone_size: NA
cdr3_aa: CASSTMTGNYGYTF
cdr3_nt: TGTGCCAGCAGTACCATGACAGGCAATTATGGCTACACCTTC

j_call: TRBJ2-7
v_call: TRBV6-5
d_call: NA
cdr3_length: 14
clone_size: few
cdr3_aa: CASSENTGGDEQYF
cdr3_nt: TGTGCCAGCAGTGAAAATACAGGGGGGGACGAGCAGTACTTC

j_call: TRBJ2-2
v_call: TRBV21-1
d_call: NA
cdr3_length: 17
clone_size: NA
cdr3_aa: CASSKLVRRQNTGELFF
cdr3_nt: TGTGCCAGCAGCAAATTGGTACGGCGACAGAACACCGGGGAGCTGTTTTTT

j_call: TRBJ1-2
v_call: TRBV29-1
d_call: TRBD1
cdr3_length: 14
clone_size: NA
cdr3_aa: CSVEDRGQAYGYTF
cdr3_nt: TGCAGCGTTGAAGATAGGGGACAGGCCTATGGCTACACCTTC

j_call: TRBJ2-7
v_call: TRBV2
d_call: TRBD1
cdr3_length: 13
clone_size: NA
cdr3_aa: CASRIQGAGEQYF
cdr3_nt: TGTGCCAGCAGGATACAGGGGGCGGGCGAGCAGTACTTC

j_call: TRBJ2-3
v_call: TRBV18
d_call: NA
cdr3_length: 15
clone_size: once
cdr3_aa: CASSLRIGGADTQYF
cdr3_nt: TGTGCCAGCTCACTCCGGATAGGGGGGGCAGATACGCAGTATTTT

j_call: TRBJ1-2
v_call: TRBV7-2
d_call: NA
cdr3_length: 14
clone_size: NA
cdr3_aa: CASSRTGTAYGYTF
cdr3_nt: TGTGCCAGCAGTAGAACCGGAACAGCCTATGGCTACACCTTC

j_call: TRBJ1-1
v_call: TRBV4-2
d_call: NA
cdr3_length: 14
clone_size: NA
cdr3_aa: CASSQDGRDNEAFF
cdr3_nt: TGTGCCAGCAGCCAAGATGGTAGGGACAATGAAGCTTTCTTT

j_call: TRBJ2-7
v_call: TRBV10-3
d_call: TRBD1
cdr3_length: 14
clone_size: NA
cdr3_aa: CAIAAGTGDYEQYF
cdr3_nt: TGTGCCATCGCTGCTGGGACAGGAGACTACGAGCAGTACTTC

j_call: TRBJ2-7
v_call: TRBV19
d_call: NA
cdr3_length: 16
clone_size: few
cdr3_aa: CASRTWTRSKSYEQYF
cdr3_nt: TGTGCCAGTAGAACCTGGACAAGGAGCAAATCCTACGAGCAGTACTTC